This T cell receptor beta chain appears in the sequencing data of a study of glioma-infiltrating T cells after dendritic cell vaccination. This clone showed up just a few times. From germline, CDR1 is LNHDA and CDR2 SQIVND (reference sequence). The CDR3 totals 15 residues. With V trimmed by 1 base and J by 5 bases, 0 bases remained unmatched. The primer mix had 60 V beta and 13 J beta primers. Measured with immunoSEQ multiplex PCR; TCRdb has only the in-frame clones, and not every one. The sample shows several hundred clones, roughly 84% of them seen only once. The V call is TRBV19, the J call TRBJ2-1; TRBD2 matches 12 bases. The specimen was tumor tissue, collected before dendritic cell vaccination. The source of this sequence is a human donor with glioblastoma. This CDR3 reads CASSIGLAGDNEQFF. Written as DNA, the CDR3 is TGTGCCAGTAGTATAGGACTAGCGGGAGACAATGAGCAGTTCTTC.